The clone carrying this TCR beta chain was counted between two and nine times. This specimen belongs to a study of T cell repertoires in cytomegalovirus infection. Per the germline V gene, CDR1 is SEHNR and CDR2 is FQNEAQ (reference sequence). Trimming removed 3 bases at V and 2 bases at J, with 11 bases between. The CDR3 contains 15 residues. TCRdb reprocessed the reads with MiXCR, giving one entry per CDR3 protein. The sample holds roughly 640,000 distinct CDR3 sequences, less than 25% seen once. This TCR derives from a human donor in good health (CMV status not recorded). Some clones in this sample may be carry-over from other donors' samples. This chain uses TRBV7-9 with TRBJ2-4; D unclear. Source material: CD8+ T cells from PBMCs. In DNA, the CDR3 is TGTGCCAGCAGCTTGGGCGGCTTATCCAAAAACATTCAGTACTTC. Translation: CASSLGGLSKNIQYF. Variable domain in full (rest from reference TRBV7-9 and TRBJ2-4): DTGVSQNPRHKITKRGQNVTFRCDPISEHNRLYWYRQTLGQGPEFLTYFQNEAQLEKSRLLSDRFSAERPKGSFSTLEIQRTEQGDSAMYLCASSLGGLSKNIQYFGAGTRLSVL.